One and the same sample provided the 24 T cell receptor beta chains below, sequenced in a study of identical twins. Each CDR3 protein gets one entry after TCRdb re-called the 5' RACE reads with MiXCR. The sample gives more than 400,000 distinct CDR3 sequences, 15% of which show up once; around 0.48% is in the top ten. This sample was also put to use in a study of yellow fever vaccine responses in identical twins.

Sequenced material: CD4+ T cells sorted from blood. These receptors were obtained from a woman between 18 and 30 years old in good health.

This chain links TRBV20-1 with TRBJ1-4; no firm D call. V was cut by 7 bases and J by 7 bases, with 16 bases left in between. CDR3 length: 13 amino acids. Germline assignment: CDR1 DFQATT and CDR2 SNEGSKA (reference sequence). The CDR3 here is CSVNAASGEKLFF. CDR3 coding DNA: TGCAGTGTAAATGCCGCGTCAGGTGAAAAACTGTTTTTT.

In this sample, this clonotype turned up many times. V and J are TRBV11-2 and TRBJ2-1; TRBD2 might be the D (7 bases). This CDR3 has 18 amino acids. Looked up from germline, CDR1 is SGHAT and CDR2 is FQNNGV. Trimming took 2 bases from V and 0 from J, leaving 17 bases between them. This CDR3 reads CASSLRTAGRLSYNEQFF. The CDR3 coding sequence is TGTGCCAGCAGCTTAAGGACAGCGGGGAGACTCTCCTACAATGAGCAGTTCTTC.

This clonotype was seen only a few times. This rearrangement joins TRBV12-3 or TRBV12-4 to TRBJ2-2; D remains unclear. The CDR3 runs 14 residues. Trimming removed 0 bases from V and 4 bases from J, with 6 bases in between. In DNA, the CDR3 is TGTGCCAGCAGTTTAGCGATGGGCACCGGGGAGCTGTTTTTT. This sequence encodes CASSLAMGTGELFF.

The rearrangement joins TRBV24-1 to TRBJ2-3; TRBD2 matches at 9 bases. CDR1 is KGHDR and CDR2 is SFDVKD in the germline V gene. The CDR3 is 17 amino acids. V lost 1 base to trimming and J lost 5 bases; unmatched junction nucleotides: 9. CDR3 sequence reads: CATSDFGSGRNRDTQYF. The CDR3 DNA sequence: TGTGCCACCAGTGATTTCGGAAGCGGGAGGAATCGAGATACGCAGTATTTT.

The rearrangement links TRBV6-5 to TRBJ2-2; D possibly matches TRBD1 or TRBD2 (5 bases each). Germline CDR1 and CDR2: MNHEY and SVGAGI. V lost 2 bases and J lost 4, with 14 bases in between. The CDR3 length is 16 residues. CDR3 nucleotide sequence: TGTGCCAGCAGTTACGGGGGTTCGGGGACCACCGGGGAGCTGTTTTTT. Residues: CASSYGGSGTTGELFF.

The V gene is TRBV6-5, the J gene TRBJ2-1; possibly TRBD1 for D (6 bases). Germline V gene data show CDR1 as MNHEY and CDR2 as SVGAGI. Trimming removed 4 bases at V and 6 bases at J, with 16 bases between. The CDR3 has 15 residues. CDR3 residues: CASSSSRGSVNEQFF. As DNA, the CDR3 is TGTGCCAGCAGTTCCTCCAGGGGAAGCGTCAATGAGCAGTTCTTC.

In this sample, this clonotype turned up many times. This sequence joins TRBV2 and TRBJ2-5; D call uncertain. This CDR3 comprises 11 residues. Germline CDR1 is SNHLY and CDR2 is FYNNEI. The germline V and J ends were trimmed by 4 bases and 5 bases, with 5 bases remaining between them. The CDR3 nucleotides are TGTGCCAGCAGTGCGGTGGAGACCCAGTACTTC. This sequence encodes CASSAVETQYF.

V and J are TRBV20-1 and TRBJ2-1, with 7 bases aligning to TRBD2. This CDR3 region has 15 residues. Germline assignment: CDR1 DFQATT and CDR2 SNEGSKA (reference sequence). V shed 0 bases and J 3 bases; nucleotides not matched to a gene: 5. The CDR3 loop reads CSAREGWEGYNEQFF. The CDR3 DNA reads as TGCAGTGCTAGAGAAGGGTGGGAGGGCTACAATGAGCAGTTCTTC.

This clonotype was observed a few times. CDR3 residues: CASSLRGASSYNEQFF. CDR3 in DNA: TGTGCCAGCAGTTTAAGGGGGGCTAGCTCCTACAATGAGCAGTTCTTC. V and J are TRBV12-3 or TRBV12-4 and TRBJ2-1, with D perhaps matching TRBD1 or TRBD2 (6 bases each). The CDR3 is made up of 16 amino acids. V was cut by 2 bases and J by 0 bases, with 11 bases left in between.

The CDR3 here is CASRGRAVTGELFF. The CDR3 nucleotides are TGCGCCAGCAGGGGCAGGGCTGTCACCGGGGAGCTGTTTTTT. This chain links TRBV5-1 with TRBJ2-2, with D tentatively TRBD1 (5 bases). Looked up from germline, CDR1 is SGHRS and CDR2 is YFSETQ. The ends were cut back, 5 bases at V and 4 bases at J, with 12 bases in the middle. The CDR3 has 14 amino acids.

This sequence joins TRBV5-6 and TRBJ2-5, with no clear D. CDR3 length: 13 amino acids. In germline, CDR1 is SGHDT, CDR2 YYEEEE. The V and J ends lost 1 base and 3 bases respectively, with 7 bases between them. This CDR3 reads CASSLMGKETQYF. Here the CDR3 DNA reads TGTGCCAGCAGCTTGATGGGGAAAGAGACCCAGTACTTC.

This clonotype was detected only a few times. V usage is TRBV12-3 or TRBV12-4 and J usage is TRBJ2-7, with 7 bases aligning to TRBD2. With 4 bases clipped from V and 0 bases from J, the junction kept 12 bases outside the gene matches. The CDR3 consists of 17 residues. This CDR3 reads CASSYRPKAGNSYEQYF. The DNA for the CDR3 is TGTGCCAGCAGTTACCGCCCCAAAGCGGGGAACTCCTACGAGCAGTACTTC.

This chain joins TRBV18 and TRBJ2-7; 7 nucleotides match TRBD1. CDR1 and CDR2 (germline): KGHSH, LQKENI. This CDR3 region has 13 residues. J was trimmed by 3 bases and V by 8 bases; bases with no gene match: 7. CDR3 loop: CASATGAVYEQYV. CDR3 nucleotide sequence: TGTGCCAGCGCCACAGGGGCAGTCTACGAGCAGTACGTC.

This clonotype was detected a few times. The rearrangement uses TRBV9 and TRBJ2-3; the D call may be TRBD1 or TRBD2 (5 bases each). Trimming removed 0 bases at V and 2 bases at J, with 10 bases between. Germline values: CDR1 SGDLS, CDR2 YYNGEE. The CDR3 extends over 15 amino acids. The CDR3 DNA follows: TGTGCCAGCAGCGTAGCAGGGACCTACACAGATACGCAGTATTTT. Its translation: CASSVAGTYTDTQYF.

The chain carries TRBV4-1 and TRBJ2-1; maybe TRBD1 (5 bases). The V and J ends lost 0 bases and 4 bases respectively, with 13 bases between them. The CDR3 totals 16 residues. In germline, CDR1 is MGHRA, CDR2 YSYEKL. The CDR3 region is CASSQDVGVGYNEQFF. In DNA form, the CDR3 reads TGCGCCAGCAGCCAAGATGTAGGGGTTGGGTACAATGAGCAGTTCTTC.

There are many counts of this clonotype. V usage is TRBV12-3 or TRBV12-4 and J usage is TRBJ2-1, with 7 bases lining up with TRBD2. This CDR3 has 15 residues. V dropped 6 bases and J dropped 6; count of bases not matched to a gene: 11. The CDR3 is CASSLNFWGGNEQFF. The CDR3, as DNA: TGTGCCAGCAGCCTTAACTTTTGGGGGGGCAATGAGCAGTTCTTC.

V and J are TRBV6-1 and TRBJ2-7; D may be TRBD1 (6 bases). The CDR3 is 15 amino acids. Germline V gives CDR1 MNHNS, CDR2 SASEGT. The V gene lost 8 bases and the J gene lost 2 bases, with 19 bases spanning the gap. The CDR3 bases are TGTGCCAGCCGTAAATCAGGGGTTGGAACCTACGAGCAGTACGTC. This sequence encodes CASRKSGVGTYEQYV.

V gene TRBV7-3 combines with J gene TRBJ2-1, with 8 bases aligning to TRBD2. V gave up 3 bases and J gave up 10 bases; unmatched junction bases: 5. This CDR3 has 13 residues. Germline V lookup: CDR1 SGHTA, CDR2 FQGTGA. The CDR3 DNA follows: TGTGCCAGCAGCTTCGGACTAGCAGACGAGCAGTTCTTC. This sequence encodes CASSFGLADEQFF.

This clonotype was counted between two and nine times. The V and J genes are TRBV18 and TRBJ1-1; D ambiguous. The V gene's germline CDR1 is KGHSH and CDR2 LQKENI. This CDR3 spans 14 amino acids. Trimming cost V 3 bases and J 2 bases, with 10 bases left between them. CDR3: CASSPASANTEAFF. Here the CDR3 DNA reads TGTGCCAGCTCACCTGCATCGGCAAACACTGAAGCTTTCTTT.

CDR3 coding DNA: TGTGCCAGCAGCCAAAATCCCTCGGGTAACTATGGCTACACCTTC. Translation: CASSQNPSGNYGYTF. The chain uses TRBV4-2 and TRBJ1-2, with D unclear. The CDR3 contains 15 residues. CDR1 is LGHNA, CDR2 YNFKEQ, per germline. V was cut by 2 bases and J by 1 base, with 11 bases left in between.

This clonotype showed up just a few times. CDR3 nucleotides: TGTGCCATCAGTGATCAGGGCCCCGGACCCAATGAGCAGTTCTTC. As protein: CAISDQGPGPNEQFF. V is TRBV10-3 and J is TRBJ2-1; D might be TRBD1 (5 bases). This CDR3 comprises 15 residues. Germline assignment: CDR1 ENHRY and CDR2 SYGVKD. V was pared by 3 bases and J by 6 bases, with 15 bases between.

In its sample, this clonotype was seen a few times. This rearrangement joins TRBV3-1 to TRBJ2-7, with 9 bases aligning to TRBD2. Germline-derived CDR1 and CDR2 are LGHDT and YNNKEL (reference sequence). The CDR3 contains 16 residues. V was clipped by 0 bases and J by 5 bases; unmatched bases: 8. CDR3 amino acids: CASSQELLAGINEQYF. As DNA, the CDR3 is TGTGCCAGCAGCCAAGAGCTCCTAGCGGGAATAAACGAGCAGTACTTC.

The chain employs TRBV3-1 and TRBJ2-7; D not certain. The CDR3 has 14 amino acids. Germline V gene lookup returns CDR1 LGHDT and CDR2 YNNKEL (reference sequence). V was cut by 0 bases and J by 1 base, with 7 bases left in between. In DNA form, the CDR3 reads TGTGCCAGCAGCCAAGATTTAGCTTCCTACGAGCAGTACTTC. Translating gives CASSQDLASYEQYF.

This clonotype was seen a few times. The rearrangement links TRBV12-3 or TRBV12-4 to TRBJ2-1, with 8 bases lining up with TRBD2. This CDR3 spans 16 amino acids. After removal of 3 bases from V and 7 bases from J, the junction contained 11 bases not matched to a gene. The CDR3 nucleotides are TGTGCCAGCAGTTTTTTTGGGACTAGGATATCGAATGAGCAGTTCTTC. It is translated as CASSFFGTRISNEQFF.